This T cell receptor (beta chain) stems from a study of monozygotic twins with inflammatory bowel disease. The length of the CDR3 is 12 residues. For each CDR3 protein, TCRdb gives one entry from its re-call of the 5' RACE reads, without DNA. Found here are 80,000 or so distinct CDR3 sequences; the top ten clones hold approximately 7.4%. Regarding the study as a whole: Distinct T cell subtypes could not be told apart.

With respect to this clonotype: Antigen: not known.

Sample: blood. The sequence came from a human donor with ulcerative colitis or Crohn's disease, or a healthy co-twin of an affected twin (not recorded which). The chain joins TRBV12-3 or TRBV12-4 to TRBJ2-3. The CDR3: CASSPTRSTQYF.